A selection of T cell receptor beta chains follows, all from one sample in a study of shared clonotypes between healthy human individuals. Using immunoSEQ multiplex PCR, the repertoire was profiled, and TCRdb retains in-frame clones only, with some absent. Here the sample spans about 490,000 clones, around 78% being singletons. Sequencing used PBMCs. The receptors were sampled from a woman aged 40 to 50 in good health. Some clones in this sample may be carry-over from other donors' samples. Both conserved end residues are part of each CDR3. The order of the fields is CDR3 length, D gene, clone size, J gene, V gene, CDR3 protein, CDR3 DNA. D genes are given only for firm matches. Size is omitted from some rows. Given values are once, few, many or a class for expanded clones.

cdr3_length: 14; d_call: TRBD1; clone_size: -; j_call: TRBJ1-2; v_call: TRBV5-1; cdr3_aa: CASSPGTGRYGYTF; cdr3_nt: TGCGCCAGCAGCCCGGGGACAGGGCGGTATGGCTACACCTTC
cdr3_length: 13; d_call: -; clone_size: -; j_call: TRBJ1-4; v_call: TRBV7-6; cdr3_aa: CASSLGLAGKLFF; cdr3_nt: TGTGCCAGCAGCTTAGGACTGGCTGGAAAACTGTTTTTT
cdr3_length: 15; d_call: TRBD2; clone_size: -; j_call: TRBJ2-5; v_call: TRBV19; cdr3_aa: CARVSGRAEWETQYF; cdr3_nt: TGTGCCAGGGTGAGCGGGAGGGCCGAGTGGGAGACCCAGTACTTC
cdr3_length: 15; d_call: TRBD1; clone_size: -; j_call: TRBJ1-4; v_call: TRBV7-9; cdr3_aa: CASSLGTGGGSKLFF; cdr3_nt: TGTGCCAGCAGCCTGGGAACAGGGGGTGGTTCTAAACTGTTTTTT
cdr3_length: 12; d_call: -; clone_size: -; j_call: TRBJ1-2; v_call: TRBV19; cdr3_aa: CAGKDRNYGYTF; cdr3_nt: TGTGCCGGCAAAGACAGGAACTATGGCTACACCTTC
cdr3_length: 15; d_call: -; clone_size: -; j_call: TRBJ2-5; v_call: TRBV7-2; cdr3_aa: CASSRPRVRDQTQYF; cdr3_nt: TGTGCCAGCAGCCGGCCCAGGGTCCGGGACCAGACCCAGTACTTC
cdr3_length: 17; d_call: TRBD1; clone_size: -; j_call: TRBJ1-4; v_call: TRBV18; cdr3_aa: CASSLGTGGTSNEKLFF; cdr3_nt: TGTGCCAGCTCACTCGGGACAGGGGGCACTTCTAATGAAAAACTGTTTTTT
cdr3_length: 15; d_call: TRBD1; clone_size: -; j_call: TRBJ2-7; v_call: TRBV6-4; cdr3_aa: CASSPSGTGAYEQYF; cdr3_nt: TGTGCCAGCAGTCCCTCCGGGACAGGCGCCTACGAGCAGTACTTC
cdr3_length: 14; d_call: TRBD2; clone_size: -; j_call: TRBJ2-7; v_call: TRBV11-2; cdr3_aa: CASSYGLAVYEQYF; cdr3_nt: TGTGCCAGCAGCTACGGACTAGCGGTCTACGAGCAGTACTTC
cdr3_length: 16; d_call: TRBD1; clone_size: -; j_call: TRBJ2-2; v_call: TRBV29-1; cdr3_aa: CSVEDPWTGLTGELFF; cdr3_nt: TGCAGCGTTGAAGACCCTTGGACAGGGTTGACCGGGGAGCTGTTTTTT
cdr3_length: 14; d_call: TRBD2; clone_size: -; j_call: TRBJ2-7; v_call: TRBV5-1; cdr3_aa: CASSLRLAAREQYF; cdr3_nt: TGCGCCAGCAGCTTGCGGCTAGCGGCTCGCGAGCAGTACTTC
cdr3_length: 11; d_call: -; clone_size: -; j_call: TRBJ2-1; v_call: TRBV6-6; cdr3_aa: CASSYVDEQFF; cdr3_nt: TGTGCCAGCAGTTACGTTGATGAGCAGTTCTTC
cdr3_length: 14; d_call: TRBD2; clone_size: -; j_call: TRBJ2-7; v_call: TRBV5-1; cdr3_aa: CASSTGGGPPEQYF; cdr3_nt: TGCGCCAGCAGTACGGGGGGAGGGCCTCCCGAGCAGTACTTC
cdr3_length: 15; d_call: -; clone_size: few; j_call: TRBJ2-7; v_call: TRBV19; cdr3_aa: CASSISSGSQYEQYF; cdr3_nt: TGTGCCAGTAGTATATCCTCCGGGTCTCAATACGAGCAGTACTTC
cdr3_length: 14; d_call: -; clone_size: few; j_call: TRBJ1-2; v_call: TRBV29-1; cdr3_aa: CSVGPRLAGEGYTF; cdr3_nt: TGCAGCGTTGGACCCCGGTTGGCGGGGGAGGGCTACACCTTC
cdr3_length: 15; d_call: TRBD2; clone_size: few; j_call: TRBJ2-2; v_call: TRBV6-6; cdr3_aa: CASSGTSAFTGELFF; cdr3_nt: TGTGCCAGCAGTGGGACTAGCGCCTTCACCGGGGAGCTGTTTTTT
cdr3_length: 15; d_call: -; clone_size: few; j_call: TRBJ2-2; v_call: TRBV27; cdr3_aa: CASSRRDSHTGELFF; cdr3_nt: TGTGCCAGCAGTCGGCGGGACTCTCACACCGGGGAGCTGTTTTTT
cdr3_length: 15; d_call: TRBD1; clone_size: once; j_call: TRBJ1-2; v_call: TRBV28; cdr3_aa: CASSASPGQNYGYTF; cdr3_nt: TGTGCCAGCAGTGCTTCCCCGGGACAGAACTATGGCTACACCTTC
cdr3_length: 18; d_call: TRBD2; clone_size: -; j_call: TRBJ2-3; v_call: TRBV4-3; cdr3_aa: CASSQGRDRWTRTDTQYF; cdr3_nt: TGCGCCAGCAGCCAAGGCAGGGACCGTTGGACTAGAACAGATACGCAGTATTTT
cdr3_length: 16; d_call: TRBD1; clone_size: -; j_call: TRBJ1-2; v_call: TRBV6-5; cdr3_aa: CASSYSQGAAYYGYTF; cdr3_nt: TGTGCCAGCAGTTACTCCCAGGGGGCGGCGTATTATGGCTACACCTTC
cdr3_length: 16; d_call: TRBD1; clone_size: -; j_call: TRBJ1-1; v_call: TRBV18; cdr3_aa: CASSPSNPGTDTEAFF; cdr3_nt: TGTGCCAGCTCACCATCAAACCCAGGGACAGACACTGAAGCTTTCTTT
cdr3_length: 13; d_call: -; clone_size: -; j_call: TRBJ2-1; v_call: TRBV5-1; cdr3_aa: CASTNAQDNEQFF; cdr3_nt: TGCGCCAGCACGAATGCCCAAGACAATGAGCAGTTCTTC
cdr3_length: 14; d_call: TRBD2; clone_size: -; j_call: TRBJ2-3; v_call: TRBV30; cdr3_aa: CAWSVTGGPDTQYF; cdr3_nt: TGTGCCTGGAGTGTCACGGGAGGGCCGGATACGCAGTATTTT
cdr3_length: 12; d_call: TRBD1; clone_size: once; j_call: TRBJ1-2; v_call: TRBV28; cdr3_aa: CASGTGADGYTF; cdr3_nt: TGTGCCAGCGGGACAGGGGCCGATGGCTACACCTTC
cdr3_length: 16; d_call: -; clone_size: -; j_call: TRBJ1-3; v_call: TRBV19; cdr3_aa: CASSPTRRSSGNTIYF; cdr3_nt: TGTGCCAGTAGTCCAACCCGCAGGAGCTCTGGAAACACCATATATTTT
cdr3_length: 20; d_call: TRBD1; clone_size: few; j_call: TRBJ2-4; v_call: TRBV10-1; cdr3_aa: CASSESGTGDRDLAKNIQYF; cdr3_nt: TGCGCCAGCAGTGAGTCCGGGACAGGGGACAGAGATCTAGCCAAAAACATTCAGTACTTC